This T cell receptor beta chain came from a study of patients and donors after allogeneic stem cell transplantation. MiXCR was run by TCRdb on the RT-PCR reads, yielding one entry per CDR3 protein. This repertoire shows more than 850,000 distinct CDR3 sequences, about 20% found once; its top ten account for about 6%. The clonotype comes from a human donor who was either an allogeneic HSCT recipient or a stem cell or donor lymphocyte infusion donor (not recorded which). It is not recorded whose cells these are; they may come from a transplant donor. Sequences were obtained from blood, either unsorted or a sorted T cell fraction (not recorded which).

In nucleotides, the CDR3 is TGTGCCAGCAGTATCCGGGGACAACCGAATCAGCCCCAGCATTTT. Translating it yields CASSIRGQPNQPQHF. The chain joins TRBV12-3 or TRBV12-4 to TRBJ1-5, with a weak D call TRBD1 (6 bases). The CDR3 is 15 amino acids. The V gene lost 5 bases and the J gene lost 4 bases, with 15 bases spanning the gap.